The clone carrying this T cell receptor beta chain showed up just a few times. The sample has other DNA sequences that encode this CDR3 too. This sample was included in a study of blood T cell repertoires in COVID-19. As for the study in general: Whether acute or convalescent, the COVID-19 samples came from the United States, Italy and Spain. The cDNA or gDNA used as material had been derived from T cells, B-cell-depleted T cells, or PBMCs.

Per the study methods: Amplification from reference gene primers served as the basis for estimated nucleated cell counts. The repertoire was sequenced with immunoSEQ multiplex PCR; TCRdb's copy has only in-frame clones and lacks some. V, J and clone size are taken as reported in that table, and D and trimming were inferred from the DNA itself. The data contain approximately 450,000 clones, roughly 91% of them singletons. Germline-derived CDR1 and CDR2 are SNHLY and FYNNEI. The CDR3 has 15 amino acids. V trimming: 5 bases; J trimming: 4 bases; junction bases outside the gene matches: 6. Sequenced: peripheral blood. The J gene is TRBJ1-5, the V gene TRBV2; 9 positions match TRBD1. The receptor comes from a woman in her twenties or thirties with acute or convalescent COVID-19. CDR3: CASSSTGTGNQPQHF. The DNA of the CDR3 is TGTGCCAGCAGTTCGACCGGGACAGGGAATCAGCCCCAGCATTTT.